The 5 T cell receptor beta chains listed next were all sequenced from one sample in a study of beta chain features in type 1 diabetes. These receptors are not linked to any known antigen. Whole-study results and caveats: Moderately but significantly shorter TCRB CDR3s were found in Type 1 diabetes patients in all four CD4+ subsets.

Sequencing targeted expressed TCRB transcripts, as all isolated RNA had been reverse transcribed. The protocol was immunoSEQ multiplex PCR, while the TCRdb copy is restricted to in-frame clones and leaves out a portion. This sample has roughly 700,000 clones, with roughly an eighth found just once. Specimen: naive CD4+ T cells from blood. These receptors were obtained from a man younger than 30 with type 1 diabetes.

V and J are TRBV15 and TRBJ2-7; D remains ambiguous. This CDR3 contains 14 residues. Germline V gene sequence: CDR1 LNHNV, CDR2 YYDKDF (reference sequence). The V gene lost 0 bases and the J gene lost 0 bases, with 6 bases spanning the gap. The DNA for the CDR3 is TGTGCCACCAGCAGAGATAAGGACTCCTACGAGCAGTACTTC. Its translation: CATSRDKDSYEQYF.

The CDR3, as DNA: TGCAGTGCTAGACAGAAAGAGACCCAGTACTTC. Amino acid sequence: CSARQKETQYF. The rearrangement links TRBV20-1 to TRBJ2-5; the D is unclear. Per germline, CDR1 DFQATT and CDR2 SNEGSKA (reference sequence). V dropped 2 bases and J dropped 3 bases, with 4 bases sitting between them. The CDR3 consists of 11 residues.

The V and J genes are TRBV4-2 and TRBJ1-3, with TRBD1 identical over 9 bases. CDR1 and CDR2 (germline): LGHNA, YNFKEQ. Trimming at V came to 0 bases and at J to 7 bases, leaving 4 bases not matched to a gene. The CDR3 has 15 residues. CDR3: CASSQDFGQGNTIYF. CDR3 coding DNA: TGTGCCAGCAGCCAAGATTTTGGACAGGGGAACACCATATATTTT.

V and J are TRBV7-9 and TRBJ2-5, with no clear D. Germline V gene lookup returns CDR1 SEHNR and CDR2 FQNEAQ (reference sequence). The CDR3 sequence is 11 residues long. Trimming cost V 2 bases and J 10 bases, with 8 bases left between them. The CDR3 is CASSLTNNQYF. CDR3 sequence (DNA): TGTGCCAGCAGCTTAACAAACAACCAGTACTTC.

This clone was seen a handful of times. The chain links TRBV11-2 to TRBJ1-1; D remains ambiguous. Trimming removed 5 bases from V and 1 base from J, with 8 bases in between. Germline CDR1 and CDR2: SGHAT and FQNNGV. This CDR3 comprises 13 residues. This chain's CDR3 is CASSITQNTEAFF. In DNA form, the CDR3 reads TGTGCCAGCAGCATAACACAGAACACTGAAGCTTTCTTT.